This T cell receptor (beta chain) was profiled in a study of T cell changes during pregnancy in multiple sclerosis. Per germline, CDR1 MNHEY and CDR2 SVGAGI. The CDR3 loop spans 15 amino acids. Between the trimmed V and J ends, which lost 0 bases and 5 bases, there was a span of 13 bases. The assay was immunoSEQ multiplex PCR, and TCRdb's table has in-frame clones only and misses some. The data contain nearly 20,000 clones, roughly 90% of them seen just once; the ten biggest clones take up 5.8%. J is TRBJ1-1 and V is TRBV6-5; TRBD1 is a possible D gene (6 bases). This specimen consisted of CD8+ T cells from peripheral blood mononuclear cells, obtained in the third trimester of pregnancy. The sequence came from a female donor in good health, enrolled as a control in a pregnancy study. In DNA form, the CDR3 reads TGTGCCAGCAGTTACTCGAGGGGGTTGCGGACTGAAGCTTTCTTT. It yields the protein CASSYSRGLRTEAFF.